Each of the 21 T cell receptor beta chains below was sequenced from the same sample in a study of vaccination and CD4 T cells after COVID-19. The study sequenced cultured CD4+ T cell DNA using the Oncomine TCR Beta short-read assay. TCRdb analysed the PCR reads with MiXCR anew, one entry per CDR3 protein. This sample has roughly 2,000 distinct CDR3 sequences, with more than 30% found just once. Treatment meaning: approximately 9-day PBMC culture with coronavirus spike peptide pools or control peptides (ViraFEST assay). Unexposed donor CD4+ T cells predated the COVID-19 pandemic, collected 2011-2018. These receptors lack a known antigen. The sample taken for sequencing was CD4+ T cells from blood, cultured in vitro. Receptors originate from a human donor in good health.

V usage is TRBV20-1 and J usage is TRBJ2-7; possibly TRBD2 for D (6 bases). CDR1 and CDR2 from the germline V gene are DFQATT and SNEGSKA (reference sequence). The CDR3 sequence is 14 residues long. V gave up 3 bases and J gave up 2 bases, with 14 bases separating them. In nucleotides, the CDR3 is TGCAGTGCTAGGGTGGTTAGCGGAACCTACGAGCAGTACTTC. Its translation is CSARVVSGTYEQYF.

The J gene is TRBJ2-7, the V gene TRBV20-1, with D possibly matching TRBD2 (6 bases). CDR1 is DFQATT and CDR2 is SNEGSKA in the germline V gene (reference sequence). This CDR3 is built from 14 residues. Trimming stripped 6 bases from V and 1 base from J, with 16 bases between. The CDR3 sequence is CSANPGTGSYEQYF. CDR3 sequence (DNA): TGCAGTGCCAACCCGGGGACTGGATCCTACGAGCAGTACTTC.

A note on this clonotype: One base separates it from a far larger clone, so it is likely a read error. V and J are TRBV10-3 and TRBJ1-2, with 8 bases that match TRBD1. Germline V gives CDR1 ENHRY, CDR2 SYGVKD. V gave up 5 bases and J gave up 6 bases; unmatched junction bases: 11. The CDR3 covers 15 residues. The CDR3 DNA follows: TGTGCCATCAGTTTATTAACCCCACAGGGGGATGGCTACACCTTC. This translates into CAISLLTPQGDGYTF.

This sequence joins TRBV5-1 and TRBJ1-2, with 12 bases fitting TRBD1. The CDR3 contains 15 residues. After removal of 0 bases from V and 7 bases from J, the junction contained 4 bases not matched to a gene. The germline V gene has CDR1 SGHRS and CDR2 YFSETQ. The CDR3 DNA sequence: TGCGCCAGCAGCTTGGAGGGACAGGGGGCGCGTGGCTACACCTTC. Amino acids: CASSLEGQGARGYTF.

This chain joins TRBV30 and TRBJ2-7; 8 positions match TRBD2. Germline CDR1 reads GTSNPN; CDR2 reads SVGIG (reference sequence). Trimming cost V 2 bases and J 7 bases; bases outside gene matches: 1. The CDR3 sequence is 11 residues long. CDR3 DNA sequence: TGTGCCTGGAGTACGGGAGGGGAGCAGTACTTC. It codes for CAWSTGGEQYF.

This clonotype was detected only a few times. The rearrangement joins TRBV6-1 to TRBJ2-7; 12 bases fit TRBD2. The V gene's germline CDR1 is MNHNS and CDR2 SASEGT. The J segment lost 3 bases and the V segment lost 6 bases, leaving 6 bases of the junction unmatched. This CDR3 has 15 amino acids. The CDR3 sequence is CASSRLAGAFYEQYF. CDR3 sequence (DNA): TGTGCCAGCAGCAGACTAGCGGGGGCCTTCTACGAGCAGTACTTC.

The V call is TRBV6-1, the J call TRBJ2-2, with D maybe TRBD1 (5 bases). Per germline, CDR1 MNHNS and CDR2 SASEGT. The CDR3 consists of 13 residues. V was pared by 6 bases and J by 8 bases, with 13 bases between. CDR3 coding DNA: TGTGCCAGCAGCGGTGGACATTTGGGGGAGCTGTTTTTT. This gives the protein CASSGGHLGELFF.

This clonotype appeared a few times. This sequence joins TRBV10-3 and TRBJ2-7; 8 bases are shared with TRBD2. The CDR3 is 13 residues long. Trimming cost V 3 bases and J 5 bases; bases outside gene matches: 3. From germline, CDR1 is ENHRY and CDR2 SYGVKD. Here the CDR3 reads CAISESGSDEQYF. The CDR3, as DNA: TGTGCCATCAGTGAAAGCGGGAGCGACGAGCAGTACTTC.

The rearrangement links TRBV15 to TRBJ2-5, with a tentative D call TRBD2 (6 bases). In germline, CDR1 is LNHNV, CDR2 YYDKDF (reference sequence). The V end lost 1 base, the J end lost 6 bases, and 12 bases lay between the germline ends. The CDR3 is 14 residues long. The CDR3 loop reads CATSRGGGLKTQYF. The DNA of the CDR3 is TGTGCCACCAGCAGAGGGGGCGGACTAAAGACCCAGTACTTC.

This rearrangement joins TRBV5-1 to TRBJ2-7, with D tentatively TRBD1 (6 bases). From germline, CDR1 is SGHRS and CDR2 YFSETQ. The V and J ends lost 2 bases and 1 base respectively, with 10 bases between them. The CDR3 consists of 14 residues. The CDR3, as DNA: TGCGCCAGCAGCTTTCCCGGGACATCCTACGAGCAGTACTTC. It specifies CASSFPGTSYEQYF.

The rearrangement joins TRBV19 to TRBJ2-7, with TRBD1 matching over 10 bases. V lost 2 bases, J lost 5 bases, and 6 bases stayed unmatched. The length of the CDR3 is 15 residues. The V gene's germline CDR1 is LNHDA and CDR2 SQIVND (reference sequence). The DNA of the CDR3 is TGTGCCAGTAGTATAACGGGACAGGGGATCAACGAGCAGTACTTC. This sequence encodes CASSITGQGINEQYF.

This clonotype has more than one count but fewer than ten. V is TRBV20-1 and J is TRBJ2-7; 7 positions match TRBD2. Looked up from germline, CDR1 is DFQATT and CDR2 is SNEGSKA (reference sequence). CDR3 length: 16 amino acids. V lost 3 bases, J lost 1 base, and 12 bases stayed unmatched. The DNA for the CDR3 is TGCAGTGCTAGTCGGCCTAGCGGAGGGGAGTCCTACGAGCAGTACTTC. Its translation is CSASRPSGGESYEQYF.

The chain joins TRBV20-1 to TRBJ1-5; 8 bases are a match to TRBD1. V shed 4 bases, J shed 6 bases, and the junction held 5 bases outside the gene matches. The V gene's germline CDR1 is DFQATT and CDR2 SNEGSKA (reference sequence). The CDR3 sequence is 13 residues long. CDR3 in amino acids: CSATGGGGQPQHF. CDR3 nucleotide sequence: TGCAGTGCTACAGGGGGCGGAGGTCAGCCCCAGCATTTT.

The V call is TRBV6-1, the J call TRBJ1-2, with a tentative D call TRBD1 (5 bases). The CDR3 covers 15 residues. V was shortened by 8 bases and J by 1 base, with 17 bases between the two germline ends. Per the germline V gene, CDR1 is MNHNS and CDR2 is SASEGT. The CDR3 DNA follows: TGTGCCAGCGGGGGATATTCACGGAGTAACTATGGCTACACCTTC. Translation gives CASGGYSRSNYGYTF.

V usage is TRBV24-1 and J usage is TRBJ1-2; 8 bases are a match to TRBD1. The CDR3 is 15 residues long. V was clipped by 5 bases and J by 4 bases; unmatched bases: 8. Germline V gives CDR1 KGHDR, CDR2 SFDVKD. CDR3 in DNA: TGTGCCACCAGTGGGGGGACAGGCGACCTCTATGGCTACACCTTC. This gives the protein CATSGGTGDLYGYTF.

The sample holds a few counts of this clonotype. The chain couples TRBV7-2 to TRBJ2-4; D is unclear. The CDR3 totals 12 residues. V lost 2 bases and J lost 9, with 8 bases in between. CDR1 is SGHTA and CDR2 is FQGNSA in the germline V gene. CDR3 in DNA: TGTGCCAGCAGCTTAAGGAGTCCCATTCAGTACTTC. Translated: CASSLRSPIQYF.

This rearrangement joins TRBV6-1 to TRBJ1-1, with D possibly being TRBD1 (5 bases). Trimming shortened V by 10 bases and J by 6 bases, and 18 bases separated the two germline ends. In germline, CDR1 is MNHNS, CDR2 SASEGT. This CDR3 has 13 residues. The CDR3 DNA reads TGTGCCAACACGGGGCCTCCCCGAGCTGAAGCTTTCTTT. Translated, it gives CANTGPPRAEAFF.

The V and J genes are TRBV7-2 and TRBJ1-2, with TRBD1 matching 7 bases. The V segment lost 1 base and the J segment 8 bases; nucleotides outside the gene matches: 4. The CDR3 consists of 13 residues. CDR1 SGHTA and CDR2 FQGNSA come from the germline V gene. The CDR3 nucleotides read TGTGCCAGCAGCTTAGTGCAGGGGGTAGGCTACACCTTC. Its translation: CASSLVQGVGYTF.

The DNA of the CDR3 is TGTGCCAGCAGATCGCAGGGGGCGAACACTGAAGCTTTCTTT. Protein sequence: CASRSQGANTEAFF. V and J are TRBV27 and TRBJ1-1; 8 bases are shared with TRBD1. The V gene end was trimmed by 6 bases and the J gene end by 1 base; junction bases not matched to a gene: 4. Per the germline V gene, CDR1 is MNHEY and CDR2 is SMNVEV (reference sequence). The CDR3 has 14 amino acids.

The chain uses TRBV6-1 and TRBJ1-4, with no clear D. CDR1 and CDR2 (germline): MNHNS, SASEGT. The CDR3 consists of 11 residues. The V and J ends lost 7 bases and 4 bases respectively, with 4 bases between them. CDR3 DNA: TGTGCCAGCACCAATAATGAAAAACTGTTTTTT. Its translation: CASTNNEKLFF.

V gene TRBV5-1 combines with J gene TRBJ2-7; D perhaps matches TRBD2 (5 bases). CDR3 size: 16 residues. V was clipped by 0 bases and J by 4 bases, with 17 bases between them. Germline CDR1 reads SGHRS; CDR2 reads YFSETQ. The CDR3 sequence is CASSLAGGLSGYEQYF. In DNA form, the CDR3 reads TGCGCCAGCAGCTTGGCCGGTGGACTTTCAGGTTACGAGCAGTACTTC.